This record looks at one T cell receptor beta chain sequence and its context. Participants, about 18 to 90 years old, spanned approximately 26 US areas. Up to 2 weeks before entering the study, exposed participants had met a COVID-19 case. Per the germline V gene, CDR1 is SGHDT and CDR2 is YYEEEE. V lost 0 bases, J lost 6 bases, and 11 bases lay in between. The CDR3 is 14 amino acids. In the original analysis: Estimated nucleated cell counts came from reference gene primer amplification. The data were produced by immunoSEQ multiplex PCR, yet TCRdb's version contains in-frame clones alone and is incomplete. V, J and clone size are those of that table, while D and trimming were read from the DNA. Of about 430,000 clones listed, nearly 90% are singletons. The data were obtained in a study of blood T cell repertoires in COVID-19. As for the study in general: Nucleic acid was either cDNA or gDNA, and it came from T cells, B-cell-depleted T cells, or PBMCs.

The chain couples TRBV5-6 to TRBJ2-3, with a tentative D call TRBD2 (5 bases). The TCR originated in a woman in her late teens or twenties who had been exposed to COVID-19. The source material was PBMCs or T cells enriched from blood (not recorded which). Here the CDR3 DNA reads TGTGCCAGCAGCTTGGGGACTCGAATGGATACGCAGTATTTT. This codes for CASSLGTRMDTQYF.